The source of this TCR beta chain is a study of T cell responses to AZD1222 COVID-19 vaccine. The length of the CDR3 is 11 residues. Germline V gene sequence: CDR1 LNHDA, CDR2 SQIVND (reference sequence). Trimming left V 3 bases short and J 7 bases short, with 6 bases between. Here immunoSEQ multiplex PCR was the method, and the copy in TCRdb shows in-frame clones only, minus some. The table has 90,000 to 150,000 clones, roughly 90% seen once. The clonotype originates from an adult in good health. The V gene is TRBV19, the J gene TRBJ1-1; D is ambiguous. The source material was peripheral blood, sampled on day 0 of AZD1222 vaccination. In nucleotides, the CDR3 is TGTGCCAGTAGTATCCGACGTGAAGCTTTCTTT. Encoded protein: CASSIRREAFF.